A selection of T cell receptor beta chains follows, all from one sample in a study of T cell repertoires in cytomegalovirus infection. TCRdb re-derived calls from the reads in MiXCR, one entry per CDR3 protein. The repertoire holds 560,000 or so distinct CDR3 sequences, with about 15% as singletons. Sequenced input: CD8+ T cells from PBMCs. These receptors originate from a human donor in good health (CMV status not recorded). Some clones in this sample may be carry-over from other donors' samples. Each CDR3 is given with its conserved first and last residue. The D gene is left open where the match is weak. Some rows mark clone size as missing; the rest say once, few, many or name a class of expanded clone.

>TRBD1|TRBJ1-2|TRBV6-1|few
CASSLLQGAVNYGYTF
TGTGCCAGCAGTCTTCTTCAGGGGGCGGTGAACTATGGCTACACCTTC
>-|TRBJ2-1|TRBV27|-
CASSPGPGVYNEQFF
TGTGCCAGCAGTCCGGGACCAGGGGTCTACAATGAGCAGTTCTTC
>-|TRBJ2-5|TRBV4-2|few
CASSQDLLATQETQYF
TGTGCCAGCAGCCAAGATCTCCTAGCGACACAAGAGACCCAGTACTTC
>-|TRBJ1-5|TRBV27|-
CASSLGVNSNQPQHF
TGTGCCAGCAGTTTGGGGGTGAACAGCAATCAGCCCCAGCATTTT
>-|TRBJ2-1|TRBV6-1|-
CASSEWAASRVNEQFF
TGTGCCAGCAGTGAATGGGCGGCTTCAAGGGTTAACGAGCAGTTCTTC
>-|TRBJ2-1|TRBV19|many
CASAHWWGSRTYNEQFF
TGTGCCAGTGCCCATTGGTGGGGGAGTAGAACCTACAATGAGCAGTTCTTC
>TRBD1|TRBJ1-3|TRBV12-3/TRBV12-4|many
CASRGTGENGNTIYF
TGTGCCAGCAGGGGGACAGGGGAGAATGGAAACACCATATATTTT
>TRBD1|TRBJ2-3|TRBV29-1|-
CSVEWGQVKTDTQYF
TGCAGCGTTGAGTGGGGACAGGTTAAGACAGATACGCAGTATTTT
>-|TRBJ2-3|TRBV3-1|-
CASSQEGTDTQYF
TGTGCCAGCAGCCAAGAAGGCACAGATACGCAGTATTTT
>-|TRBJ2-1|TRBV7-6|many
CASSLALDSYNEQFF
TGTGCCAGCAGCTTAGCACTAGACTCCTACAATGAGCAGTTCTTC
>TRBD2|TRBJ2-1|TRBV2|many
CASSVVTSGSSYNEQFF
TGTGCCAGCAGTGTGGTGACTAGCGGGAGTTCCTACAATGAGCAGTTCTTC
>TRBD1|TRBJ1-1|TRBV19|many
CASRTGGTEAFF
TGTGCCAGCAGGACAGGGGGAACCGAAGCTTTCTTT
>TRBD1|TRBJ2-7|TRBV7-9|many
CASSTDRGQHEQYF
TGTGCCAGCAGCACGGACAGGGGGCAACACGAGCAGTACTTC
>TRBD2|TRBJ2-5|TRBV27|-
CASSSLGLAGGKIETQYF
TGTGCCAGCAGTTCCCTGGGACTAGCGGGAGGGAAGATAGAGACCCAGTACTTC
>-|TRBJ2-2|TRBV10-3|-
CAISEVTRTAGELFF
TGTGCCATCAGTGAGGTGACTAGAACAGCCGGGGAGCTGTTTTTT
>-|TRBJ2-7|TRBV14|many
CASSQYPGTYEQYF
TGTGCCAGCAGCCAATATCCAGGGACCTACGAGCAGTACTTC
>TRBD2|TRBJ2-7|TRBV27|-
CASSLVAGEEQYF
TGTGCCAGCAGTTTAGTAGCGGGAGAAGAGCAGTACTTC
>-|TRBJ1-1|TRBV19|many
CASSIDGVSEHMNTEAFF
TGTGCCAGTAGTATAGATGGGGTTTCGGAGCACATGAACACTGAAGCTTTCTTT
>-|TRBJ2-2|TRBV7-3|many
CASSPNSVELFF
TGTGCCAGCAGCCCGAATAGCGTGGAGCTGTTTTTT
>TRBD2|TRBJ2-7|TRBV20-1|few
CSARGTSGSLYEQYF
TGCAGTGCTAGAGGCACTAGCGGGAGTCTCTACGAGCAGTACTTC
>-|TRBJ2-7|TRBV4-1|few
CASRERESSYEQYF
TGCGCCAGCAGGGAACGGGAGTCCTCCTACGAGCAGTACTTC
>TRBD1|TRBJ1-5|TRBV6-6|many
CASSPGGGNQPQHF
TGTGCCAGCAGCCCAGGGGGGGGCAATCAGCCCCAGCATTTT
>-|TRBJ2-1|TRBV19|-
CASSISDSKYNEQFF
TGTGCCAGTAGTATCTCGGACTCCAAATACAATGAGCAGTTCTTC
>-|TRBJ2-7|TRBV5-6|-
CASGRIYEQYF
TGTGCCAGCGGACGGATCTACGAGCAGTACTTC
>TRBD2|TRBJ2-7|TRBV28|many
CASSLTSGIHEQYF
TGTGCCAGCAGCCTGACTAGCGGGATCCACGAGCAGTACTTC
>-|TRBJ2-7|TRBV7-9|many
CASSLGLAGLYEQYF
TGTGCCAGCAGCTTAGGTCTGGCAGGACTCTACGAGCAGTACTTC
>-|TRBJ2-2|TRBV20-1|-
CSAYQARGMGTGELFF
TGCAGTGCTTACCAGGCACGGGGGATGGGCACCGGGGAGCTGTTTTTT
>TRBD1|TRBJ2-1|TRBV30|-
CAWSPGQGIDEQFF
TGTGCCTGGAGTCCTGGACAGGGGATTGATGAGCAGTTCTTC
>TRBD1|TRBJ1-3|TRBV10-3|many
CAISESKAGTGAHSGNTIYF
TGTGCCATCAGTGAGTCGAAAGCTGGGACAGGGGCCCACTCTGGAAACACCATATATTTT
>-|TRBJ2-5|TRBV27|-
CASSSAQETQYF
TGTGCCAGCAGTTCAGCGCAAGAGACCCAGTACTTC
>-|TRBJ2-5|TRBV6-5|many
CASSYGRAEARETQYF
TGTGCCAGCAGTTACGGTAGGGCCGAGGCGCGGGAGACCCAGTACTTC